The sequence of this T cell receptor beta chain was determined in a study of blood T cell repertoires in COVID-19. This CDR3 has 13 residues. V was clipped by 7 bases and J by 2 bases, with 12 bases between them. The method was immunoSEQ multiplex PCR; TCRdb's version includes in-frame clones alone and lacks a portion of them. This sample has just over 95,000 clones; 82% occur once, and the top ten carry about 17%. The chain recombines TRBV12-3 or TRBV12-4 with TRBJ2-7, with a tentative D call TRBD2 (6 bases). This TCR derives from an elderly man with acute or convalescent COVID-19. Material: peripheral blood. CDR3 in DNA: TGTGCCAGCAAAGGGGACTTACCCTACGAGCAGTACTTC. Its protein is CASKGDLPYEQYF.